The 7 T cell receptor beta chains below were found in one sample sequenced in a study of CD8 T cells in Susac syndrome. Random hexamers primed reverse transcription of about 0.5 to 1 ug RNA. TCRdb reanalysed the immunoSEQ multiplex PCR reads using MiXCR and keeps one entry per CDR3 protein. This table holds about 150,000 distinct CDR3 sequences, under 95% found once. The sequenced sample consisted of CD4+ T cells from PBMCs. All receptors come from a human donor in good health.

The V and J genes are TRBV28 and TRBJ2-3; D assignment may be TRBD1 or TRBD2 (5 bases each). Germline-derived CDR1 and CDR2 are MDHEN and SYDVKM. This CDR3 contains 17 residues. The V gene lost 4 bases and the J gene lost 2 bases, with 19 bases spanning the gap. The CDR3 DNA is TGTGCCAGCAGTTCACTCCTCAGGGACGGTTTCACAGATACGCAGTATTTT. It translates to CASSSLLRDGFTDTQYF.

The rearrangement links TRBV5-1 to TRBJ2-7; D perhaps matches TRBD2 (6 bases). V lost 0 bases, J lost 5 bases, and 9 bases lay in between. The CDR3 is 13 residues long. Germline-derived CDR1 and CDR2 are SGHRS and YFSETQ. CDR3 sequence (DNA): TGCGCCAGCAGCTTGGGGACTACGGACGAGCAGTACTTC. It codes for CASSLGTTDEQYF.

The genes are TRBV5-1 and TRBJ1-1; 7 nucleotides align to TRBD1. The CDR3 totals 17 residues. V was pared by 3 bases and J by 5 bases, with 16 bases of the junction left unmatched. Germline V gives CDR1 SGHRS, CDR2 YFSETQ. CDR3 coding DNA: TGCGCCAGCAGCTGGATGAGGCAGGGGGGGCCTCTGACTGAAGCTTTCTTT. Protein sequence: CASSWMRQGGPLTEAFF.

The CDR3, as DNA: TGTGCCAGCAGCGGGAGTTATTATGGCTACACCTTC. This gives the protein CASSGSYYGYTF. The chain employs TRBV14 and TRBJ1-2; D uncertain. CDR3 length: 12 amino acids. The ends were cut back, 5 bases at V and 5 bases at J, with 9 bases in the middle. Germline V CDR1 and CDR2: SGHDN, FVKESK.

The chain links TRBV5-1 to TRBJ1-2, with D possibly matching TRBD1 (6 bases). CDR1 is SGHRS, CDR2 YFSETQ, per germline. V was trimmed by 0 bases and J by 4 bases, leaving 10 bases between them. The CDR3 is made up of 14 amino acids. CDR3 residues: CASSLEGGVYGYTF. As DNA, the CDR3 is TGCGCCAGCAGCTTGGAGGGGGGGGTCTATGGCTACACCTTC.

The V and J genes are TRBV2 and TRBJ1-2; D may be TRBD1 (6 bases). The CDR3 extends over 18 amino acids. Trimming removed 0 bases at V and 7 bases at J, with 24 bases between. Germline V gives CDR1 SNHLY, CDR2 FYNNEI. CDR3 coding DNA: TGTGCCAGCAGTGAAGCGTCCCCGTACTGGGGTACAGGGCGTGGCTACACCTTC. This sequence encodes CASSEASPYWGTGRGYTF.

The CDR3 nucleotides read TGTGCCAGCAGTGAACCGTTCGGGAACACTGAAGCTTTCTTT. It codes for CASSEPFGNTEAFF. The chain carries TRBV2 and TRBJ1-1; D unclear. Germline values: CDR1 SNHLY, CDR2 FYNNEI. Trimming stripped 2 bases from V and 1 base from J, with 8 bases between. This CDR3 has 14 residues.